The clone carrying this T cell receptor (beta chain) was observed once. Its target is not known. The CDR3 regions of TCR beta were amplified from RNA transcripts. A first-round RT-PCR of the TCR CDR3 used the HTBI primer set. In TCRdb, the multiplex PCR reads were re-called with MiXCR into one record per CDR3 protein. The table lists about 590,000 distinct CDR3 sequences, about 14% of them singletons. This record belongs to a study of T cells in Graves' hyperthyroidism and ophthalmopathy. General study results and limits: Blood also contained most expanded thyroid clonotypes above 0.001. The model predicted ophthalmopathy a median around 6.5 months before onset. A model of 13 V-J pairs discriminated ophthalmopathy from stable hyperthyroidism.

Germline CDR1 and CDR2: KGHDR and SFDVKD. This CDR3 contains 15 residues. The source is a woman aged 18-29 years with Graves' ophthalmopathy. The chain recombines TRBV24-1 with TRBJ2-7; TRBD1 aligns across 7 bases. The J call is uncertain, as TRBJ2-1 better fits the DNA end. Sequencing was performed on blood. The CDR3 nucleotides read TGTGCCACCTCTCAAGAAAGACAGGGCTCCTACGAGCAGTTCTTC. It specifies CATSQERQGSYEQFF.